The 22 T cell receptor beta chains presented below share a single source sample, sequenced in a study of post-analysis software for immune sequencing data. Study findings and constraints: Patients had higher frequencies than controls of a few TRBV segments, including TRBV5-6, TRBV5-1 and TRBV20-1.

Unique molecular identifiers were carried by the TCR beta cDNA libraries. Each CDR3 protein gets one entry after TCRdb re-called the PCR reads with MiXCR. The sample lists a few hundred thousand distinct CDR3 sequences, roughly 35% occurring once. Antigens for these TCRs are unknown. Sequences were obtained from blood. These receptors came from a girl aged 5-17 years with multiple sclerosis.

This sequence joins TRBV11-2 and TRBJ1-1, with D maybe TRBD1 (5 bases). Germline CDR1 and CDR2: SGHAT and FQNNGV. V lost 6 bases to trimming and J lost 3 bases, with 11 bases between them. The CDR3 loop spans 13 amino acids. CDR3 amino acids: CASSPVGHTEAFF. DNA for the CDR3: TGTGCCAGCAGTCCGGTGGGGCACACTGAAGCTTTCTTT.

This clonotype was detected only once. A single base separates this from a much larger clone, so it may be a read error. The chain carries TRBV20-1 and TRBJ2-1, with D possibly TRBD1 on 5 matching bases. Germline CDR1 and CDR2: DFQATT and SNEGSKA (reference sequence). This CDR3 spans 14 amino acids. CDR3 sequence: CGARLRAIGNEQFF. Written as DNA, the CDR3 is TGCGGTGCTAGACTCAGGGCGATTGGGAATGAGCAGTTCTTC.

This sequence joins TRBV29-1 and TRBJ1-1; D uncertain. The ends were cut back, 7 bases at V and 3 bases at J, with 12 bases in the middle. The germline V gene encodes CDR1 SQVTM and CDR2 ANQGSEA. This CDR3 is built from 12 residues. CDR3 coding DNA: TGCAGCGCCCTACAGCCTTACACTGAAGCTTTCTTT. Its translation is CSALQPYTEAFF. Variable domain in full (rest from reference TRBV29-1 and TRBJ1-1): SAVISQKPSRDICQRGTSLTIQCQVDSQVTMMFWYRQQPGQSLTLIATANQGSEATYESGFVIDKFPISRPNLTFSTLTVSNMSPEDSSIYLCSALQPYTEAFFGQGTRLTVV.

V and J are TRBV5-6 and TRBJ2-4; unclear D gene. This CDR3 comprises 13 residues. Germline V gene lookup returns CDR1 SGHDT and CDR2 YYEEEE. With 5 bases removed from V and 6 bases from J, the gap between germline ends came to 12 bases. CDR3 in DNA: TGTGCCAGCAGTTTAAATGGTGGAAACATTCAGTACTTC. Its protein product is CASSLNGGNIQYF. The variable domain in full, completed from reference TRBV5-6 and TRBJ2-4, reads DAGVTQSPTHLIKTRGQQVTLRCSPKSGHDTVSWYQQALGQGPQFIFQYYEEEERQRGNFPDRFSGHQFPNYSSELNVNALLLGDSALYLCASSLNGGNIQYFGAGTRLSVL.

The J gene is TRBJ2-7, the V gene TRBV6-2 or TRBV6-3, with 14 positions matching TRBD2. The length of the CDR3 is 15 residues. Germline trimming cut 4 bases from V and 12 bases from J; bases unmatched to any gene: 11. From germline, CDR1 is MNHEY and CDR2 SVGEGT. CDR3 sequence reads: CASSSTGLAGAPGYF. The CDR3 coding sequence is TGTGCCAGCAGTTCGACGGGACTAGCGGGGGCGCCGGGGTACTTC.

CDR3 amino acids: CASSLVQGNEQYF. The CDR3 DNA follows: TGCGCCAGCAGCTTGGTCCAGGGGAACGAGCAGTACTTC. The rearrangement links TRBV5-1 to TRBJ2-4, with D possibly matching TRBD1 (6 bases). The assigned J gene may be wrong: the sequence end matches TRBJ2-7 better. The CDR3 is made up of 13 amino acids. CDR1 is SGHRS and CDR2 is YFSETQ in the germline V gene.

The DNA of the CDR3 is TGTGCCAGCAGTTACACAGCTAGCGGGGGGGAAGGGACCCAGTACTTC. Amino acids: CASSYTASGGEGTQYF. The chain is built from TRBV6-6 and TRBJ2-5; 12 positions match TRBD2. Germline-derived CDR1 and CDR2 are MNHNY and SVGAGI (reference sequence). With 2 bases clipped from V and 7 bases from J, the junction kept 8 bases outside the gene matches. The CDR3 totals 16 residues.

As regards this clonotype: A read error may produce the germline difference seen at one junction end. The chain is built from TRBV6-2 or TRBV6-3 and TRBJ1-2; D is possibly TRBD1 (5 bases). This CDR3 is 14 amino acids long. Per germline, CDR1 MNHEY and CDR2 SVGEGT. CDR3 sequence: CASSYSGGALGYTF. The CDR3 nucleotides are TGTGCCAGCAGCTACTCGGGAGGGGCGCTTGGCTACACCTTC.

This chain links TRBV7-8 with TRBJ2-1, with 11 positions matching TRBD2. The CDR3 runs 16 residues. Germline CDR1 reads SGHVS; CDR2 reads FQNEAQ. Trimming took 6 bases from V and 4 from J; bases not matched to a gene: 8. The CDR3 region is CASSLALAGGYNEQFF. Here the CDR3 DNA reads TGTGCCAGCAGTTTGGCCCTAGCGGGGGGATACAATGAGCAGTTCTTC.

The V gene is TRBV6-2 or TRBV6-3, the J gene TRBJ2-7; D not resolved. CDR1 and CDR2 (germline): MNHEY, SVGEGT. Trimming took 3 bases from V and 5 from J, leaving 5 bases between them. The length of the CDR3 is 11 residues. The CDR3 sequence: CASSYTHEQYF. In DNA form, the CDR3 reads TGTGCCAGCAGTTATACCCACGAGCAGTACTTC.

This chain uses TRBV7-3 with TRBJ2-2, with a weak D call TRBD1 (6 bases). This CDR3 is 13 amino acids long. Trimming took off 5 bases at V and 5 bases at J, with 9 bases between the two ends. Germline CDR1 reads SGHTA; CDR2 reads FQGTGA. The CDR3 bases are TGTGCCAGCAGCGCACAGGGAACCGGGGAGCTGTTTTTT. Encoded protein: CASSAQGTGELFF.

The chain carries TRBV29-1 and TRBJ1-1, with a weak D call TRBD1 (6 bases). The CDR3 covers 14 residues. The germline V gene encodes CDR1 SQVTM and CDR2 ANQGSEA. The ends were cut back, 7 bases at V and 4 bases at J, with 19 bases in the middle. CDR3 in DNA: TGCAGCGGACCCACAGGGAGGAGTGGCACTGAAGCTTTCTTT. Translation gives CSGPTGRSGTEAFF.

The table lists this clonotype with a count of one. The chain has TRBV7-9 and TRBJ2-5, with no clear D. CDR1 is SEHNR, CDR2 FQNEAQ, per germline (reference sequence). The CDR3 totals 14 residues. V was trimmed by 4 bases and J by 5 bases, leaving 14 bases between them. The DNA for the CDR3 is TGTGCCAGCAGCTCCGGACCGCCACCGGAGACCCAGTACTTC. Its protein product is CASSSGPPPETQYF.

The chain employs TRBV6-2 or TRBV6-3 and TRBJ2-2, with D unresolved. The V end lost 6 bases, the J end lost 4 bases, and 9 bases lay between the germline ends. The CDR3 extends over 13 amino acids. The germline V gene encodes CDR1 MNHEY and CDR2 SVGEGT. The CDR3 loop reads CASSPFGTGELFF. The CDR3 DNA sequence: TGTGCCAGCAGCCCTTTTGGCACCGGGGAGCTGTTTTTT.

The CDR3 loop reads CSARDFAGLAEKTQYF. For the CDR3, the DNA is TGCAGTGCTAGAGATTTCGCTGGACTAGCGGAAAAGACCCAGTACTTC. The rearrangement links TRBV20-1 to TRBJ2-5; 10 nucleotides align to TRBD2. With 0 bases clipped from V and 6 bases from J, the junction kept 10 bases outside the gene matches. CDR1 and CDR2 (germline): DFQATT, SNEGSKA (reference sequence). The CDR3 extends over 16 amino acids.

This clonotype has a handful of counts. The V call is TRBV6-1, the J call TRBJ2-7, with D perhaps TRBD1 or TRBD2 (5 bases each). CDR1 MNHNS and CDR2 SASEGT come from the germline V gene. Trimming stripped 0 bases from V and 0 bases from J, with 15 bases between. The length of the CDR3 is 17 residues. CDR3 loop: CASSEAKGSAYSYEQYF. As DNA, the CDR3 is TGTGCCAGCAGTGAAGCGAAGGGGAGCGCCTACTCCTACGAGCAGTACTTC.

The chain carries TRBV20-1 and TRBJ1-4, with 8 nucleotides matching TRBD1. Germline-derived CDR1 and CDR2 are DFQATT and SNEGSKA (reference sequence). This CDR3 region has 13 residues. V lost 3 bases, J lost 7 bases, and 4 bases stayed unmatched. The CDR3 spells CSASGQGTEKLFF. The CDR3 DNA follows: TGCAGTGCTAGTGGACAGGGTACTGAAAAACTGTTTTTT.

The CDR3 loop is CASSLWGESEETQYF. CDR3 bases: TGCGCCAGCAGCTTGTGGGGGGAATCAGAAGAGACCCAGTACTTC. The chain carries TRBV5-1 and TRBJ2-5; D may be TRBD2 (6 bases). The CDR3 has 15 amino acids. Trimming took 1 base from V and 3 from J, leaving 13 bases between them. CDR1 is SGHRS and CDR2 is YFSETQ in the germline V gene.

The chain is built from TRBV20-1 and TRBJ2-1; D is ambiguous. The CDR3 covers 15 residues. The ends were cut back, 6 bases at V and 13 bases at J, with 28 bases in the middle. CDR1 and CDR2 (germline): DFQATT, SNEGSKA (reference sequence). The CDR3 here is CSAELSASGQETQFF. The CDR3 DNA reads as TGCAGTGCCGAGTTATCAGCTTCCGGGCAAGAGACCCAGTTCTTC.

The CDR3 DNA is TGCGCCAGCAGCCCCCCGACCAATCGTCTCACAGATACGCAGTATTTT. This sequence encodes CASSPPTNRLTDTQYF. The chain has TRBV5-1 and TRBJ2-3; D remains ambiguous. This CDR3 region has 16 residues. The V gene's germline CDR1 is SGHRS and CDR2 YFSETQ. Trimming removed 4 bases at V and 2 bases at J, with 17 bases between.

The chain joins TRBV6-5 to TRBJ2-3; weak D call: TRBD1 (5 bases). The CDR3 consists of 15 residues. Germline lookup yields CDR1 MNHEY and CDR2 SVGAGI. V lost 3 bases and J 2 bases, leaving 12 bases between the germline ends. The CDR3 is CASSYRQGNTDTQYF. CDR3 nucleotide sequence: TGTGCCAGCAGTTATCGTCAGGGTAACACAGATACGCAGTATTTT.

This chain connects TRBV7-9 to TRBJ1-2; D is ambiguous. The CDR3 runs 15 residues. Trimming shortened V by 4 bases and J by 4 bases, and 16 bases separated the two germline ends. CDR1 and CDR2 from the germline V gene are SEHNR and FQNEAQ (reference sequence). The CDR3, as DNA: TGTGCCAGCAGCTACGGTCCCACAACCTCCTATGGCTACACCTTC. Protein: CASSYGPTTSYGYTF.